These 10 T cell receptor beta chains originate from one sample sequenced in a study of naive and memory T cell subsets. Which antigens these TCRs recognize remains unknown. Study findings and constraints: A few larger clonotypes appeared in naive repertoires, especially CD8, possibly memory cells re-expressing CD45RA.

Two oligonucleotides, mixed equimolar, formed the beta constant-region primer covering TRBC1 and TRBC2. Ligated cDNA was amplified by four rounds of PCR with nested alpha and beta constant-region primers and SP2. TCRdb re-called the UMI-ligation and nested PCR reads through MiXCR, storing one row per CDR3 protein. Of roughly 100,000 distinct CDR3 sequences in the sample, roughly 15% are singletons; the top ten hold approximately 2.6%. The specimen was naive CD8+ T cells from blood. The source is a human donor in good health.

In this sample, this clonotype turned up a few times. The rearrangement links TRBV18 to TRBJ1-4, with 8 bases matching TRBD1. CDR3 length: 15 amino acids. Germline loops: CDR1 KGHSH, CDR2 LQKENI. Trimming cost V 3 bases and J 4 bases; bases outside gene matches: 4. The CDR3 bases are TGTGCCAGCTCACCGACAGGGGATTTTAATGAAAAACTGTTTTTT. Translation: CASSPTGDFNEKLFF. Combining the CDR3 with reference TRBV18 and TRBJ1-4 gives the whole variable domain NAGVMQNPRHLVRRRGQEARLRCSPMKGHSHVYWYRQLPEEGLKFMVYLQKENIIDESGMPKERFSAEFPKEGPSILRIQQVVRGDSAAYFCASSPTGDFNEKLFFGSGTQLSVL.

This clonotype has just a few counts. V and J are TRBV6-2 or TRBV6-3 and TRBJ2-3; D not certain. Germline values: CDR1 MNHEY, CDR2 SVGEGT. There are 16 residues in the CDR3. Deletions cut 2 bases from V and 2 bases from J, with 14 bases between. CDR3 sequence reads: CASSYHPGRNTDTQYF. CDR3 DNA sequence: TGTGCCAGCAGTTACCACCCGGGCCGAAACACAGATACGCAGTATTTT.

This clonotype was recorded many times. V usage is TRBV10-3 and J usage is TRBJ2-1, with D uncertain. This CDR3 has 15 residues. Germline values: CDR1 ENHRY, CDR2 SYGVKD. Trimming left V 11 bases short and J 0 bases short, with 17 bases between. The DNA of the CDR3 is TGTGCCTCTGCGTCGGCGGCCAGCTCCTACAATGAGCAGTTCTTC. Translation: CASASAASSYNEQFF.

The chain joins TRBV28 to TRBJ2-2, with 7 bases that match TRBD1. The V gene's germline CDR1 is MDHEN and CDR2 SYDVKM. This CDR3 has 14 amino acids. The ends lost 3 bases at V and 6 bases at J; junction bases unmatched: 4. Written as DNA, the CDR3 is TGTGCCAGCAGTTTCGACAGGGCGGCCGGGGAGCTGTTTTTT. Translation: CASSFDRAAGELFF.

The chain recombines TRBV29-1 with TRBJ2-1; tentative D call: TRBD2 (6 bases). The CDR3 consists of 13 residues. Germline V CDR1 and CDR2: SQVTM, ANQGSEA. The V end lost 8 bases, the J end lost 0 bases, and 11 bases lay between the germline ends. The CDR3 here is CSSTTSSYNEQFF. CDR3 sequence (DNA): TGCAGCTCGACGACTAGCTCCTACAATGAGCAGTTCTTC.

This chain uses TRBV9 with TRBJ2-1, with D possibly being TRBD1 or TRBD2 (6 bases each). V shed 4 bases and J shed 8 bases, with 13 bases lying between them. Germline CDR1 and CDR2: SGDLS and YYNGEE. The CDR3 totals 13 residues. CDR3 nucleotide sequence: TGTGCCAGCAGCTCCGCGGGGACACATGAGCAGTTCTTC. This encodes CASSSAGTHEQFF.

This clonotype was detected many times. This chain links TRBV15 with TRBJ1-1; D unresolved. Trimming took 7 bases from V and 0 from J, leaving 9 bases between them. CDR1 is LNHNV and CDR2 is YYDKDF in the germline V gene (reference sequence). The CDR3 spans 13 residues. The CDR3 is CATTLTLNTEAFF. DNA of the CDR3: TGTGCCACCACCCTGACACTGAACACTGAAGCTTTCTTT.

This clonotype was counted a few times. The chain carries TRBV5-6 and TRBJ2-7; 9 bases map to TRBD1. J gave up 5 bases and V 5 bases, and 11 bases lay outside the gene matches. CDR1 and CDR2 (germline): SGHDT, YYEEEE. CDR3 length equals 15 residues. The CDR3 sequence is CASSSPGDRVNEQYF. The DNA of the CDR3 is TGTGCCAGCAGTTCCCCCGGGGACAGGGTGAACGAGCAGTACTTC.

The rearrangement uses TRBV7-9 and TRBJ2-1; D uncertain. V gave up 1 base and J gave up 0 bases, with 4 bases separating them. Germline CDR1 is SEHNR and CDR2 is FQNEAQ (reference sequence). The CDR3 contains 14 residues. Written as DNA, the CDR3 is TGTGCCAGCAGCTTAGGAAGCTCCTACAATGAGCAGTTCTTC. This gives the protein CASSLGSSYNEQFF. Variable domain in full (rest from reference TRBV7-9 and TRBJ2-1): DTGVSQNPRHKITKRGQNVTFRCDPISEHNRLYWYRQTLGQGPEFLTYFQNEAQLEKSRLLSDRFSAERPKGSFSTLEIQRTEQGDSAMYLCASSLGSSYNEQFFGPGTRLTVL.

In this sample, this clonotype turned up a few times. The chain uses TRBV7-9 and TRBJ2-3; the match to TRBD2 covers 7 bases. Trimming at V came to 1 base and at J to 0 bases, leaving 7 bases not matched to a gene. Germline assignment: CDR1 SEHNR and CDR2 FQNEAQ (reference sequence). The CDR3 is 17 amino acids. DNA of the CDR3: TGTGCCAGCAGCTTAGACCTGGGGACTACTAGCACAGATACGCAGTATTTT. Protein product: CASSLDLGTTSTDTQYF. Based on the CDR3 plus reference TRBV7-9 and TRBJ2-3, the full variable domain is DTGVSQNPRHKITKRGQNVTFRCDPISEHNRLYWYRQTLGQGPEFLTYFQNEAQLEKSRLLSDRFSAERPKGSFSTLEIQRTEQGDSAMYLCASSLDLGTTSTDTQYFGPGTRLTVL.